Listed below are T cell receptor beta chains from one sample, sequenced in a study of CD8 T cells in Susac syndrome. TCRdb independently ran MiXCR on the immunoSEQ multiplex PCR reads; one entry per CDR3 protein. The sample contains about 100,000 distinct CDR3 sequences, 95% of which appear only once. The material sequenced was CD8+ T cells from PBMCs. These receptors originate from a human donor with Susac syndrome. Both conserved end residues are part of each CDR3. The D gene is left open where the match is weak. Clone sizes are given selectively: once, few, many, or a class where the clone is expanded.

size	V	D	J	DNA	CDR3
-	TRBV5-1	TRBD1	TRBJ2-3	TGCGCCAGCAGCCCCGGGACAGCCTCACCAGATACGCAGTATTTT	CASSPGTASPDTQYF
-	TRBV2	-	TRBJ2-3	TGTGCCAGCCAAGGAGGACATCCTAACACAGATACGCAGTATTTT	CASQGGHPNTDTQYF
-	TRBV10-3	-	TRBJ2-7	TGTGCCACCACGGAGGGGGTCGAGCAGTACTTC	CATTEGVEQYF
-	TRBV12-3/TRBV12-4	-	TRBJ1-2	TGTGCCAGCAGTTCCGGGACACACTATGGCTACACCTTC	CASSSGTHYGYTF
-	TRBV7-2	-	TRBJ2-5	TGTGCCAGCACTCGGACGGCCCAAGAGACCCAGTACTTC	CASTRTAQETQYF
-	TRBV3-1	-	TRBJ2-7	TGTGCCAGCAGCCAAGTTTCAGTGGCGAGTAGCGGCTCCTACGAGCAGTACTTC	CASSQVSVASSGSYEQYF
-	TRBV2	TRBD2	TRBJ2-3	TGTGCCAGCAGTGGGGCGGGAGGTAATCTGGATACGCAGTATTTT	CASSGAGGNLDTQYF
-	TRBV29-1	-	TRBJ2-1	TGCAGCGCTAACGGGGGCGGGCAGTTCTTC	CSANGGGQFF
-	TRBV20-1	TRBD1	TRBJ2-5	TGCAGTGCTAGAGACAGGACAGGGCCCCAAGAGACCCAGTACTTC	CSARDRTGPQETQYF
-	TRBV3-1	-	TRBJ1-1	TGTGCCAGCAGCCCGATCGGTGGGAACACTGAAGCTTTCTTT	CASSPIGGNTEAFF
-	TRBV7-9	-	TRBJ2-7	TGTGCCAGCAGCGCCCCGACGGAGACTTACGAGCAGTACTTC	CASSAPTETYEQYF
-	TRBV6-5	-	TRBJ1-1	TGTGCCAGCAGTTACGGTATGCGCAGGGTAGTCACTGAAGCTTTCTTT	CASSYGMRRVVTEAFF
once	TRBV2	-	TRBJ2-6	TGTGCCAGCAGTGTTCATCTGGGGGCCAACGTCCTGACTTTC	CASSVHLGANVLTF
-	TRBV27	-	TRBJ2-6	TGTGCCAGCAGGGAGGGTACTGGGGCCAACGTCCTGACTTTC	CASREGTGANVLTF
-	TRBV20-1	TRBD1	TRBJ1-1	TGCAGTGCCAGGACAGGGAGGAGGACTGAAGCTTTCTTT	CSARTGRRTEAFF
-	TRBV5-4	-	TRBJ2-2	TGTGCCAGCAGCTTCGAGCGGAACACCGGGGAGCTGTTTTTT	CASSFERNTGELFF
-	TRBV2	-	TRBJ2-7	TGTGCCAGCAGTTCCCCCCAGTACTTC	CASSSPQYF
-	TRBV11-2	-	TRBJ2-2	TGTGCCAGCAGCTTAGAGGTATCTTTCGTCGGGGAGCTGTTTTTT	CASSLEVSFVGELFF
-	TRBV7-9	-	TRBJ1-6	TGTGCCAGCAGCCTGGGGGTGGACCTCCACTTT	CASSLGVDLHF
-	TRBV29-1	-	TRBJ2-5	TGCAGCGTCGCGGGGTGGCGGGGAGAGACCCAGTACTTC	CSVAGWRGETQYF
once	TRBV12-5	TRBD2	TRBJ2-1	TGTGCTAGTGGCCAACCACAGAGGGTAGAGCAGCGGGGGCCTTACAATGAGCAGTTCTTC	CASGQPQRVEQRGPYNEQFF
-	TRBV7-8	TRBD1	TRBJ2-2	TGTGCCAGCAGCTTAGGGGCACAGGGGGCTGCAACCGGGGAGCTGTTTTTT	CASSLGAQGAATGELFF
-	TRBV29-1	-	TRBJ2-3	TGCAGCGTTGAAGACCTCCTTCTGAAAGATACGCAGTATTTT	CSVEDLLLKDTQYF